This section outlines one T cell receptor (beta chain) sequence together with its context. Antigen specificity is unknown. TCR templates numbering 90,000 to 100,000 were assayed per sample. Here immunoSEQ multiplex PCR was the method, and the copy in TCRdb shows in-frame clones only, minus some. The table has around 110,000 clones, 94% seen once. The data stem from a study of siplizumab effects on memory and regulatory T cells. General observations from the study: Researchers could map only a minor fraction of alloreactive clones to unstimulated subsets. The majority of clones, roughly 80-95% of proliferating CD4+ or CD8+ clones, lacked an assignable naive or memory phenotype.

Trimming removed 5 bases from V and 7 bases from J; junction bases left unmatched: 12. The CDR3 contains 15 residues. Germline lookup yields CDR1 SGHRS and CDR2 YFSETQ. The source is a human donor in good health. This sequence joins TRBV5-1 and TRBJ2-1; 7 positions agree with TRBD2. Material for sequencing was non-Treg CD4+ T cells sorted from blood. CDR3 amino acids: CASRPAGLPFNEQFF. The CDR3 DNA reads as TGCGCCAGCAGACCAGCGGGGCTTCCCTTTAATGAGCAGTTCTTC. Together with reference TRBV5-1 and TRBJ2-1, the CDR3 gives the full variable domain: KAGVTQTPRYLIKTRGQQVTLSCSPISGHRSVSWYQQTPGQGLQFLFEYFSETQRNKGNFPGRFSGRQFSNSRSEMNVSTLELGDSALYLCASRPAGLPFNEQFFGPGTRLTVL.